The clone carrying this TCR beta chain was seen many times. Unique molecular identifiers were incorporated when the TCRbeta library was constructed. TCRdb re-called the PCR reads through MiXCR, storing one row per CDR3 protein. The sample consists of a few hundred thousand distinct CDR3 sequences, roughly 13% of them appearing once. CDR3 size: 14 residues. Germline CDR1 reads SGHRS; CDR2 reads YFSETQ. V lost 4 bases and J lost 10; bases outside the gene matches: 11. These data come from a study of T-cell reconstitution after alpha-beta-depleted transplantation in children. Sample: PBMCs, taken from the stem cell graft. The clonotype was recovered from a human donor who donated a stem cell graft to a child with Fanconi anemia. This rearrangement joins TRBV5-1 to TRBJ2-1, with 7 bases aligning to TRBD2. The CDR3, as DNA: TGCGCCAGCAGCACCGGACGGAGGGAGGGCGAGCAGTTCTTC. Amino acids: CASSTGRREGEQFF.